The 10 T cell receptor beta chains presented below share a single source sample, sequenced in a study of T cells in women clearing cervical HPV infection. Sequencing used immunoSEQ multiplex PCR; TCRdb keeps in-frame clones, though not all of them. This table lists about 28,000 clones. The sample taken for sequencing was blood buffy coat. The receptors derive from a woman aged 18 to 75 with a cervical HPV16 infection that either progressed to CIN3+ or cleared (not recorded which).

The covered CDR3 bases are TGTGCCAGTCCGGACAGGGGAGGCAATCAGCCC. Translated, it gives CASPDRGGNQP. The CDR3 as a whole reads CASPDRGGNQPQHF. The chain is built from TRBV19 and TRBJ1-5; 9 nucleotides align to TRBD1. The read ends 3 residues early relative to the CDR3; the germline J gene fills the gap. The CDR3 sequence is 14 residues long. The J segment lost 2 bases and the V segment lost 8 bases, leaving 4 bases of the junction unmatched. The germline V gene encodes CDR1 LNHDA and CDR2 SQIVND (reference sequence).

Regarding this clone: At one boundary the junction diverges from the germline segment, which might be a read error. Read data end 3 residues before the CDR3 end; the end is taken from the germline J gene. The sample holds other DNA sequences that translate to the same CDR3. The chain couples TRBV5-4 to TRBJ1-3, with 8 bases identical to TRBD1. Germline lookup yields CDR1 SGHNT and CDR2 YYREEE (reference sequence). This CDR3 comprises 16 residues. Here the CDR3 reads CASSGDRGPPGNTIYF. The CDR3 DNA, read in part, is TGTGCCAGCAGCGGAGACAGGGGTCCTCCTGGAAACACA.

On this clone: The read terminates 3 residues before the CDR3 end, so the remaining end is supplied by the germline J gene. V is TRBV7-2 and J is TRBJ2-4; 8 nucleotides align to TRBD1. The germline V gene has CDR1 SGHTA and CDR2 FQGNSA. The CDR3 loop spans 15 amino acids. The part of the CDR3 DNA that was read is TGTGCCAGCAGCTTAGGGACAGGGCTCAGCTATGGT. It translates to CASSLGTGLSYG. The whole CDR3 region reads CASSLGTGLSYGQYF. Looking up the rest from reference TRBV7-2 and TRBJ2-4 gives the full variable domain: GAGVSQSPSNKVTEKGKDVELRCDPISGHTALYWYRQSLGQGLEFLIYFQGNSAPDKSGLPSDRFSAERTGGSVSTLTIQRTQQEDSAVYLCASSLGTGLSYGQYFGAGTRLSVL.

About this clone itself: From the germline J gene comes the end of the CDR3, since the read stops 3 residues before it. The gene calls are TRBV5-1 and TRBJ1-2, with TRBD1 identical over 7 bases. The CDR3 is 14 residues long. Losses at the gene ends were 2 bases for V and 4 bases for J; bases not matched to a gene: 5. Germline lookup yields CDR1 SGHRS and CDR2 YFSETQ. CDR3: CASSLEGASYGYTF. CDR3 DNA (partial): TGCGCCAGCAGCTTAGAGGGGGCTAGCTATGGC.

In the case of this clone: The sequenced fragment ends 3 residues before the CDR3 boundary, so the rest is inferred from the germline J gene. The chain uses TRBV7-9 and TRBJ1-2; 9 bases are a match to TRBD1. In germline, CDR1 is SEHNR, CDR2 FQNEAQ (reference sequence). This CDR3 comprises 14 residues. Incomplete CDR3 DNA: TGTGCCAGCACGACCGGGACAGGGACCTACGAC. Translated: CASTTGTGTYD. The full CDR3 reads CASTTGTGTYDYTF.

Note on this clone: The read finishes 3 residues shy of the CDR3 end, and the germline J gene is used to complete it. The chain employs TRBV9 and TRBJ2-1, with D perhaps TRBD1 (6 bases). V shed 2 bases and J shed 8 bases, with 14 bases lying between them. The CDR3 runs to 14 residues. The germline V gene encodes CDR1 SGDLS and CDR2 YYNGEE. CDR3 protein: CASSVDFGGDEQFF. The CDR3 bases that were read are TGTGCCAGCAGCGTCGACTTTGGGGGCGATGAG. Together with reference TRBV9 and TRBJ2-1, the CDR3 gives the full variable domain: DSGVTQTPKHLITATGQRVTLRCSPRSGDLSVYWYQQSLDQGLQFLIQYYNGEERAKGNILERFSAQQFPDLHSELNLSSLELGDSALYFCASSVDFGGDEQFFGPGTRLTVL.

With respect to this clone: The read halts 3 residues ahead of the CDR3 end, with the missing end drawn from the germline J gene. The chain carries TRBV19 and TRBJ1-2; D is possibly TRBD1 (5 bases). This CDR3 spans 15 amino acids. Germline V gene lookup returns CDR1 LNHDA and CDR2 SQIVND (reference sequence). The CDR3 loop reads CASSARGRAGNDYTF. The CDR3 DNA, read in part, is TGTGCCAGTAGTGCAAGGGGAAGGGCCGGCAATGAC.

With regard to this clone: Mismatch with germline at one junction end may stem from a read error. The read terminates 3 residues before the CDR3 end, so the remaining end is supplied by the germline J gene. The genes are TRBV7-7 and TRBJ2-7; TRBD1 matches 8 bases. CDR1 and CDR2 from the germline V gene are SSHAT and FNYEAQ (reference sequence). CDR3 length: 15 residues. The CDR3 here is CASSLVATGDYEQYF. The CDR3 DNA, read in part, is TGTGCTAGCAGCTTAGTCGCGACAGGGGACTACGAG.

With regard to this clone: The read ends 3 residues early relative to the CDR3; the germline J gene fills the gap. V usage is TRBV20-1 and J usage is TRBJ2-7; 10 bases are a match to TRBD1. The CDR3 runs to 15 residues. Germline CDR1 reads DFQATT; CDR2 reads SNEGSKA (reference sequence). Trimming took 3 bases from V and 4 from J; bases not matched to a gene: 9. The CDR3 loop is CSASGSDRGRYEQYF. The sequenced CDR3 bases are TGCAGTGCTAGTGGGTCGGACAGGGGGAGGTACGAG.

With respect to this clone: The read terminates 3 residues before the CDR3 end, so the remaining end is supplied by the germline J gene. The chain is built from TRBV11-2 and TRBJ2-3; 12 nucleotides match TRBD2. Germline V gene sequence: CDR1 SGHAT, CDR2 FQNNGV. The CDR3 totals 13 residues. The sequenced CDR3 bases are TGTGCCAGCAGCTTACTAGCGGGAGGGACG. Protein: CASSLLAGGT. The complete CDR3 reads CASSLLAGGTQYF.